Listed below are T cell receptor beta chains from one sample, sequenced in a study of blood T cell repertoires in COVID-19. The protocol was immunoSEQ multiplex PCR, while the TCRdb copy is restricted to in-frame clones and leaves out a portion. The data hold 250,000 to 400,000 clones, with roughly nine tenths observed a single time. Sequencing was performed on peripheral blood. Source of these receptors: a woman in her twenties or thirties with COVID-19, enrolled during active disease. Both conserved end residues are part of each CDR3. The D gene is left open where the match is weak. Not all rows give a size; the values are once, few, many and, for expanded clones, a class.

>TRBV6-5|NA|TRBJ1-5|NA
TGTGCCAGCAGTTACAAGGGCGGGCAGCCCCAGCATTTT
CASSYKGGQPQHF
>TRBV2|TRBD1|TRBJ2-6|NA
TGTGCCGGGAACGACAGGGCTAATGTCGCTGGGGCCAACGTCCTGACTTTC
CAGNDRANVAGANVLTF
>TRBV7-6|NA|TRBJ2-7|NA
TGTGCCAGCAGCTTAGACATGGGCGTCTCCTACGAGCAGTACTTC
CASSLDMGVSYEQYF
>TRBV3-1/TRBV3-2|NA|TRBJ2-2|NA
TGTGCCAGCAGAAGGGGGAACACCGGGGAGCTGTTTTTT
CASRRGNTGELFF
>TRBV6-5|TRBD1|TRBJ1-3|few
TGTGCCAGCAGGTTAGGGGGCGACGGAAACACCATATATTTT
CASRLGGDGNTIYF
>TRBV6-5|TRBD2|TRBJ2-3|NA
TGTGCCAGCACCCCGGGGGGACTCACAGATACGCAGTATTTT
CASTPGGLTDTQYF
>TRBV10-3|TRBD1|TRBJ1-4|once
TGTGCCATCAGTGAGGGGACAGGCCTCCCTAATGAAAAACTGTTTTTT
CAISEGTGLPNEKLFF
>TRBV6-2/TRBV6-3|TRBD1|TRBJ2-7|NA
TGTGCCAGCAGTTATAGGACAGGGCCCTACGAGCAGTACTTC
CASSYRTGPYEQYF
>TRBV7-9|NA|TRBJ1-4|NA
TGTGCCAGCAGCTCCCCTGATCTTAGGGCGGGGGAAAAACTGTTTTTT
CASSSPDLRAGEKLFF
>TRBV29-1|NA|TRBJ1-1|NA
TGCAGCGTTCGTGGGGGCGCTTCTTCTGAAGCTTTCTTT
CSVRGGASSEAFF
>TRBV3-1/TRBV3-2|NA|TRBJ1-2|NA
TGTGCCAGCAGCCAAGATGGGGCTCGGGGCTACACCTTC
CASSQDGARGYTF
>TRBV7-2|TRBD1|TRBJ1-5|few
TGTGCCAGCAGCCCGAGACAGGGGAATCAGCCCCAGCATTTT
CASSPRQGNQPQHF
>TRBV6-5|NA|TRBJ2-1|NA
TGTGCCAGTTCCTCACGCCTAAGATTTGGTGAGCAGTTCTTC
CASSSRLRFGEQFF
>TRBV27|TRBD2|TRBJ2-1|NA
TGTGCCAGCAGGCCACGGACTAGCGGGAGGATCTACAATGAGCAGTTCTTC
CASRPRTSGRIYNEQFF
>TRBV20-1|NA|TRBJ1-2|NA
TGCAGTGCTAGTTCTTTTCAGGGTCTAGGCTACACCTTC
CSASSFQGLGYTF
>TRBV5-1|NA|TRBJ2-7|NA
TGCGCCAGCAGCTTGGGATTGGGGGGATCCTCCTACGAGCAGTACTTC
CASSLGLGGSSYEQYF
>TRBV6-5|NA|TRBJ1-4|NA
TGTGCCAGCATTGGACTCCACCGAGAGGAAAAACTGTTTTTT
CASIGLHREEKLFF
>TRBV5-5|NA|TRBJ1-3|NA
TGTGCCAGCAGCTCACAGGTCTCTGGAAACACCATATATTTT
CASSSQVSGNTIYF
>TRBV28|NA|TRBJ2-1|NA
TGTGCCAGCAGTTTTATCATAGACAGTTACAATGAGCAGTTCTTC
CASSFIIDSYNEQFF
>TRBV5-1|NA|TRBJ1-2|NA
TGCGCCAGCAGCTCACTACTCGACGGTGTGGGTGGCTACACCTTC
CASSSLLDGVGGYTF
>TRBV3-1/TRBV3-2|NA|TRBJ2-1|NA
TGTGCCAGCAGCCAGGTCACATCTAGCAATGAGCAGTTCTTC
CASSQVTSSNEQFF
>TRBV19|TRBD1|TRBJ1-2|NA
TGTGCCAGTAGTATACAGAGGACAGGGGGCGTGGACTATGGCTACACCTTC
CASSIQRTGGVDYGYTF
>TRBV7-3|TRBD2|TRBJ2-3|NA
TGTGCCAGCAGCTCGGGACTAGCGGGGCCCCACGATACGCAGTATTTT
CASSSGLAGPHDTQYF
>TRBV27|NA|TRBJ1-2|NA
TGTGCCAGCAGTGCGACAGATAACTATGGCTACACCTTC
CASSATDNYGYTF